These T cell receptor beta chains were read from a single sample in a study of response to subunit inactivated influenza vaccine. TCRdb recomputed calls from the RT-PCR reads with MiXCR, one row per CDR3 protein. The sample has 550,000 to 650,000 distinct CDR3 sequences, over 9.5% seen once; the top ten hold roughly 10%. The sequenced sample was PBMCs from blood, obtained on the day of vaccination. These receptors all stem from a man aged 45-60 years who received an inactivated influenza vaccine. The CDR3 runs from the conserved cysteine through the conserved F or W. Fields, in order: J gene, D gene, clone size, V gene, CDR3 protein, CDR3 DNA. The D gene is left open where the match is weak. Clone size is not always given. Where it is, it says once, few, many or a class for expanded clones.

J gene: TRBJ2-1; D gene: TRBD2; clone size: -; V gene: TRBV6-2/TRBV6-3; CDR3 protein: CASRDRTSGRNEQFF; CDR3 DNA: TGTGCCAGCAGAGATAGGACTAGCGGGAGGAATGAGCAGTTCTTC
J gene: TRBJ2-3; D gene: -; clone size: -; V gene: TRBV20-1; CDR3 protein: CSARDFWASTDTQYF; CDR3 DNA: TGCAGTGCTAGAGATTTTTGGGCAAGCACAGATACGCAGTATTTT
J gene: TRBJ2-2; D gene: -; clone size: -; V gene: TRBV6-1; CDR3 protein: CASSVTWNTGELYF; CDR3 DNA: TGTGCCAGCAGTGTAACGTGGAACACCGGGGAGCTGTATTTT
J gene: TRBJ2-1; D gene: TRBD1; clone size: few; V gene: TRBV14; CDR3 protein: CASSRDRVGEQFF; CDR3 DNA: TGTGCCAGCAGCCGAGACAGGGTCGGTGAGCAGTTCTTC
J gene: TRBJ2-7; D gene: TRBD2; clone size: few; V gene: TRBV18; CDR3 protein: CASSPPGTSNYEQYF; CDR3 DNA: TGTGCCAGCTCACCACCCGGGACTAGCAACTACGAGCAGTACTTC
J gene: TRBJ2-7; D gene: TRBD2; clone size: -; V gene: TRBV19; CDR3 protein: CATRVLAESSYEQYF; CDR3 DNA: TGTGCCACTAGGGTACTAGCGGAAAGCTCCTACGAGCAGTACTTC
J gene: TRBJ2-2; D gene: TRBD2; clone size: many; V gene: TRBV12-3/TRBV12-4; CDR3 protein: CASISSGGATGELFF; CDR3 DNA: TGTGCCAGCATTTCTAGCGGGGGGGCAACCGGGGAGCTGTTTTTT
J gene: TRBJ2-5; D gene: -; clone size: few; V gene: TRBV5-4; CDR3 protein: CASSSSMTGREETQYF; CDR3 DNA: TGTGCCAGCAGCTCCAGCATGACAGGGCGGGAGGAGACCCAGTACTTC
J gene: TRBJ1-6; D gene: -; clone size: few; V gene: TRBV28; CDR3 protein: CASSLKGWSPLHF; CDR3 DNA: TGTGCCAGCAGTCTTAAGGGTTGGTCACCCCTCCACTTT
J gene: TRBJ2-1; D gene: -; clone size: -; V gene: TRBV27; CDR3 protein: CASSGGGPYNEQFF; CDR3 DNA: TGTGCCAGCAGTGGGGGGGGCCCTTACAATGAGCAGTTCTTC
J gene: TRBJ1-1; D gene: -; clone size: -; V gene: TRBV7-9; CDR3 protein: CASSLGAQNTEAFF; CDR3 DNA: TGTGCCAGCAGCTTAGGTGCTCAGAACACTGAAGCTTTCTTT
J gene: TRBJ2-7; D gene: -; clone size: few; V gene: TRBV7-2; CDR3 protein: CASSSQVTYEQYF; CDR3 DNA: TGTGCCAGCAGCTCTCAAGTAACCTACGAGCAGTACTTC
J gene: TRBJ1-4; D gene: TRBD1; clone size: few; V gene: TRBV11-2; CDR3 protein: CASSFLKTGVKEKLFF; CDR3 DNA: TGTGCCAGCAGCTTCCTCAAGACAGGGGTAAAGGAAAAACTGTTTTTT
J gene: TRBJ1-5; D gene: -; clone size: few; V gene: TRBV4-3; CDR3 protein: CASSQEWGGQPQHF; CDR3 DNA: TGCGCCAGCAGCCAAGAGTGGGGTGGGCAGCCCCAGCATTTT
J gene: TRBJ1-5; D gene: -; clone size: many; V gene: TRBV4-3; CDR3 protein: CASSQDLGGNQPQHF; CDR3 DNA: TGCGCCAGCAGCCAAGATCTGGGGGGCAATCAGCCCCAGCATTTT
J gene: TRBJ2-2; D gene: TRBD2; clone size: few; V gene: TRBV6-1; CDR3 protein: CASNPGLEVPGELFF; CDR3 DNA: TGTGCCAGCAACCCGGGACTAGAGGTTCCCGGGGAGCTGTTTTTT
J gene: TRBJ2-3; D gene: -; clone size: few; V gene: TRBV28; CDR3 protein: CASRLLTGSSTDTQYF; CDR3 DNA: TGTGCCAGCAGATTATTGACGGGGTCTAGCACAGATACGCAGTATTTT
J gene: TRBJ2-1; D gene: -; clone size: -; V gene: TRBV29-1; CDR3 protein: CSVLDSNEQFF; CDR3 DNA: TGCAGCGTTTTGGACAGCAATGAGCAGTTCTTC
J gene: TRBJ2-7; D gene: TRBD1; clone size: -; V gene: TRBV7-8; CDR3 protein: CASSLAPRDRGEQYF; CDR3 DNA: TGTGCCAGCAGCTTAGCTCCCCGGGACAGGGGCGAGCAGTACTTC
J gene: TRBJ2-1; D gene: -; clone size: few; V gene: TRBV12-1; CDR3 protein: CASSRAGREPAYNEQFF; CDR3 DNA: TGTGCCAGCAGCCGCGCGGGGAGGGAGCCCGCCTACAATGAGCAGTTCTTC
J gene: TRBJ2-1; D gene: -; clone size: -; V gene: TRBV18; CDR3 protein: CASSPQAGPDEQFF; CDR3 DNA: TGTGCCAGCTCACCGCAAGCAGGGCCCGATGAGCAGTTCTTC
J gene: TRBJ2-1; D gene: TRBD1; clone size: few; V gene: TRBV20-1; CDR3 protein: CSARDGDRGPNEQFF; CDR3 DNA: TGCAGTGCTAGAGATGGAGACAGGGGTCCGAATGAGCAGTTCTTC
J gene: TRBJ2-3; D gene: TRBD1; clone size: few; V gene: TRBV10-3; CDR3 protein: CAIIPGQGNTDTQYF; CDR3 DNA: TGTGCCATCATTCCGGGACAGGGAAACACAGATACGCAGTATTTT
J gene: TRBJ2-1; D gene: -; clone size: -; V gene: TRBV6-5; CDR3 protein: CASSYSLVGSYNEQFF; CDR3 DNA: TGTGCCAGCAGTTACTCCCTAGTCGGCTCCTACAATGAGCAGTTCTTC
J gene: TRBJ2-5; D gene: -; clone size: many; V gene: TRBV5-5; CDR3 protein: CASSSGPLQETQYF; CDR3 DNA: TGTGCCAGCAGCTCGGGACCACTCCAGGAGACCCAGTACTTC
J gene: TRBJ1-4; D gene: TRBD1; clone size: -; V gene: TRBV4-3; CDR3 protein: CASSQEGTGNEKLFF; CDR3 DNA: TGCGCCAGCAGCCAAGAGGGGACAGGGAATGAAAAACTGTTTTTT
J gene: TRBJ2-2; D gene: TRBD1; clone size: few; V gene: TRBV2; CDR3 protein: CASKGQGAGELFF; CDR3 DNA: TGTGCCAGCAAGGGACAGGGGGCCGGGGAGCTGTTTTTT
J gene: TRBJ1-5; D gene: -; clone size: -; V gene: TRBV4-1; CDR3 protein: CASSQAIWKSTQPQHF; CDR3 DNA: TGCGCCAGCAGCCAGGCTATATGGAAAAGCACTCAGCCCCAGCATTTT
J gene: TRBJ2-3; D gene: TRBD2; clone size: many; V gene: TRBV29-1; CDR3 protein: CSATTTSGYTDTQYF; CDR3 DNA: TGCAGCGCAACGACCACTAGCGGATACACAGATACGCAGTATTTT
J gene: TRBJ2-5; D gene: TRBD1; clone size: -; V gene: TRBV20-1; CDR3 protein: CSATGTGASAGETQYF; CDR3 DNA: TGCAGTGCTACCGGGACAGGTGCATCGGCGGGGGAGACCCAGTACTTC
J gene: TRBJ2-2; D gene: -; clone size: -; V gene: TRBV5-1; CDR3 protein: CASSLDRPRGGELFF; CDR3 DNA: TGCGCCAGCAGCCTGGATAGGCCCCGAGGCGGGGAGCTGTTTTTT
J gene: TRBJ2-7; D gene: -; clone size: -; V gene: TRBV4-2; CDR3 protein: CASSHIGSTGYEQYF; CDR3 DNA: TGTGCCAGCAGCCACATAGGGTCTACAGGGTACGAGCAGTACTTC
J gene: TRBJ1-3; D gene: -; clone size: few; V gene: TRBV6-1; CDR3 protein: CASSPRHNTIYF; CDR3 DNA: TGTGCCAGCAGCCCCAGACACAACACCATATATTTT
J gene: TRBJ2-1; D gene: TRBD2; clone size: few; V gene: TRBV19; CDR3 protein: CASSPRLAGAHNEQFF; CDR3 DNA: TGTGCCAGTAGTCCAAGACTAGCGGGAGCCCACAATGAGCAGTTCTTC
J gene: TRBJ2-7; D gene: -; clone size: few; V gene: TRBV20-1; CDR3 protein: CSARSADKYEQYF; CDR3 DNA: TGCAGTGCTAGATCGGCAGACAAATACGAGCAGTACTTC
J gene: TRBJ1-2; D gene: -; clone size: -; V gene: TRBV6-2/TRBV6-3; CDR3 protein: CASSYVDVANYGYTF; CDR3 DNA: TGTGCCAGCAGTTACGTGGACGTAGCTAACTATGGCTACACCTTC
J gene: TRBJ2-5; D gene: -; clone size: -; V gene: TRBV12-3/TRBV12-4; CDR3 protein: CASRTSRPESGTQYF; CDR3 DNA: TGTGCCAGCAGGACCTCTAGGCCAGAGTCGGGGACCCAGTACTTC
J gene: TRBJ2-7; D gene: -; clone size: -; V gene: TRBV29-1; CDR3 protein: CSVGQGGLNEQYF; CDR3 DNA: TGCAGCGTTGGGCAGGGGGGTCTCAACGAGCAGTACTTC
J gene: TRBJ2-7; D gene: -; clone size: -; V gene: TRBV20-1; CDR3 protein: CSARMDSYEQYF; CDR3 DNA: TGCAGTGCTAGGATGGACAGCTACGAGCAGTACTTC
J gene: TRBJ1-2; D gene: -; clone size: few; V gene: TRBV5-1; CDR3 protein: CASRDSTSYGYTF; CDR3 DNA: TGCGCCAGCAGGGACAGCACTTCTTATGGCTACACCTTC
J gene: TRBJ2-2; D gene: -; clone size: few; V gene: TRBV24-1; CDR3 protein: CATSQQGAELFF; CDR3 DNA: TGTGCCACCAGCCAACAGGGAGCGGAGCTGTTTTTT
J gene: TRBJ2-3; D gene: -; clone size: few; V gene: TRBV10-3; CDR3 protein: CAISGFGSGTDTQYF; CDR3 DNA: TGTGCCATCAGTGGCTTTGGGTCTGGCACAGATACGCAGTATTTT
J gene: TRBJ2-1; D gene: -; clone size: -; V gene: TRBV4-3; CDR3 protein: CASSQGWGRVYEQFF; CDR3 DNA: TGCGCCAGCAGCCAAGGGTGGGGGAGAGTATATGAGCAGTTCTTC
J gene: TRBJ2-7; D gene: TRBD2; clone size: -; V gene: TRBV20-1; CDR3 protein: CSARRTSGAQEQYF; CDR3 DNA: TGCAGTGCTAGACGTACTAGCGGGGCCCAGGAGCAGTACTTC
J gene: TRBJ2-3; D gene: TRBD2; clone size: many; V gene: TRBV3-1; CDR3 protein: CASSRLAGEDTQYF; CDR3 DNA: TGTGCCAGCAGCCGGCTAGCGGGAGAAGATACGCAGTATTTT